This is a list of T cell receptor beta chains from one sample in a study of OX40 agonist ivuxolimab in advanced cancers. The protocol was immunoSEQ multiplex PCR, while the TCRdb copy is restricted to in-frame clones and leaves out a portion. The repertoire has about 56,000 clones, 85% to 95% of them found once; the top ten carry more than 20%. Sequenced material: CD4+ or CD8+ T cells sorted from blood, taken in a trial of the OX40 agonist ivuxolimab. The receptors were sampled from an adult with an advanced solid tumor such as melanoma, head and neck, liver or kidney cancer. CDR3s include the opening cysteine and the closing phenylalanine or tryptophan. D genes are given only for firm matches. Clone size is shown for a subset of rows, as once, few, many or a class of expanded clone.

j_call	v_call	clone_size	d_call	cdr3_nt	cdr3_aa
TRBJ2-6	TRBV7-9	-	-	TGTGCCAGCAGCGACGGGGGCTCTGGGGCCAACGTCCTGACTTTC	CASSDGGSGANVLTF
TRBJ2-4	TRBV30	-	-	TGTGTCTGGAGCCTGGGACTAGCCAAAAACATTCAGTACTTC	CVWSLGLAKNIQYF
TRBJ2-5	TRBV30	-	TRBD1	TGTGCCTGGAGTTCAGGGGGCCTAGAGACCCAGTACTTC	CAWSSGGLETQYF
TRBJ2-1	TRBV6-6	-	-	TGTGCCAGCAGTAACGAGGGAATCCTTACATGGGAGCAGTTCTTC	CASSNEGILTWEQFF
TRBJ2-1	TRBV7-7	-	TRBD2	TGTGCTAGCAGCTTAGAGGCTAGCGGGAAAGGGTACAATGAGCAGTTCTTC	CASSLEASGKGYNEQFF
TRBJ2-7	TRBV5-1	-	-	TGCGCCAGCAGCTTTCATAGCGGCTCCTACGAGCAGTACTTC	CASSFHSGSYEQYF
TRBJ2-7	TRBV9	-	TRBD2	TGTGCCAGCAGCGCCGGACTAGCGGGGTGGCAGTACTTC	CASSAGLAGWQYF
TRBJ2-7	TRBV27	-	TRBD1	TGTGCCAGCAGTTTACGCCGGACAGGGGTGGCCTACGAGCAGTACTTC	CASSLRRTGVAYEQYF
TRBJ2-7	TRBV27	once	TRBD2	TGTGCCAGCAGTCGGACTAGCGGGAGGCTCTACGAGCAGTACTTC	CASSRTSGRLYEQYF
TRBJ1-5	TRBV19	-	-	TGTGCCAGTAGCCCGAGACAGAGCAATCAGCCCCAGCATTTT	CASSPRQSNQPQHF
TRBJ2-5	TRBV4-1	once	-	TGCGCCAGCAGCCAAGTTTATCAGGGGGGCCAAGAGACCCAGTACTTC	CASSQVYQGGQETQYF
TRBJ2-7	TRBV10-3	-	TRBD2	TGTGCCATCAGTGATCCAACTAGCGGGAGCTACGAGCAGTACTTC	CAISDPTSGSYEQYF
TRBJ2-2	TRBV5-1	-	TRBD2	TGCGCCAGCAGCTTGACTAGCGGGAACACCGGGGAGCTGTTTTTT	CASSLTSGNTGELFF
TRBJ2-7	TRBV19	-	-	TGTGCCAGTAGAATCCGGGGAGGAAGCTACGAGCAGTACTTC	CASRIRGGSYEQYF
TRBJ2-7	TRBV5-4	-	-	TGTGCCAGCAGCTTTGAGGGCCACTACGAGCAGTACTTC	CASSFEGHYEQYF
TRBJ2-1	TRBV6-6	-	TRBD2	TGTGCCGGAAGGGAGGGCCTGAGCAATGAGCAGTTCTTC	CAGREGLSNEQFF
TRBJ2-1	TRBV9	-	-	TGTGCCAGCAGCGTAGACAGGAGGTCTTACAATGAGCAGTTCTTC	CASSVDRRSYNEQFF
TRBJ2-1	TRBV4-2	-	-	TGTGCCAGCAGCCAAGGGCTCAACGGCAATGAGCAGTTCTTC	CASSQGLNGNEQFF
TRBJ2-2	TRBV29-1	-	TRBD2	TGCAGCGTTTCACCGGGAGGCCTCCCCGGGGAGCTGTTTTTT	CSVSPGGLPGELFF
TRBJ2-3	TRBV4-1	-	-	TGCGCCAGCAGCCAAGATCGAGGATCCGCGGATACGCAGTATTTT	CASSQDRGSADTQYF
TRBJ2-3	TRBV4-3	-	-	TGCGCCAGCAGCCAAGGACTGTATAGCACAGATACGCAGTATTTT	CASSQGLYSTDTQYF
TRBJ2-1	TRBV7-3	-	TRBD2	TGTGCCAGCAGCCCGACTAGCTTTTCGGTTGAGCAGTTCTTC	CASSPTSFSVEQFF
TRBJ1-2	TRBV6-6	-	-	TGTGCCAGCAGGCCCGGACAGTTAAGCTATGGCTACACCTTC	CASRPGQLSYGYTF
TRBJ2-5	TRBV19	-	-	TGTGCCAGTAGTATAAGGGGTTCGGAGACCCAGTACTTC	CASSIRGSETQYF
TRBJ1-4	TRBV10-3	-	TRBD1	TGTGCCATCAGTGAGGGACAGGGGTCTGCAACTAATGAAAAACTGTTTTTT	CAISEGQGSATNEKLFF
TRBJ1-5	TRBV19	-	-	TGTGCCAGTAGTATAGGGCAGGGTTATCAGCCCCAGCATTTT	CASSIGQGYQPQHF
TRBJ1-4	TRBV6-5	medium-sized	-	TGTGCCAGCAGGGGGAGAGGGGGACGTGAAAAACTGTTTTTT	CASRGRGGREKLFF
TRBJ2-1	TRBV11-2	-	TRBD2	TGTGCCAGCAGCTTAGACCGGCGGGAGGAGACGCAGTTCTTC	CASSLDRREETQFF
TRBJ2-7	TRBV28	-	-	TGTGCCAGCAGCCCTATGCCGATTTACGAGCAGTACTTC	CASSPMPIYEQYF
TRBJ1-5	TRBV6-1	-	-	TGTGCCACGACAGGCCTGAATCAGCCCCAGCATTTT	CATTGLNQPQHF
TRBJ2-5	TRBV27	-	TRBD2	TGTGCCAGCAGTCTTCTTGGTAGCGGGAGGGCAAGGCAAGAGACCCAGTACTTC	CASSLLGSGRARQETQYF
TRBJ1-5	TRBV9	-	-	TGTGCCAGCAGCGTAGGACAGACGAATCAGCCCCAGCATTTT	CASSVGQTNQPQHF
TRBJ2-3	TRBV6-1	-	-	TGTGCCAGCAGTCGGAAGAATAGAGATACGCAGTATTTT	CASSRKNRDTQYF
TRBJ2-1	TRBV14	-	-	TGTGCCAGCAGCCCGGGACAAGGTATGAACAATGAGCAGTTCTTC	CASSPGQGMNNEQFF
TRBJ1-2	TRBV5-1	-	-	TGCGCCAGCAGCTTGGCCAACGACGGCAGAATTAACTATGGCTACACCTTC	CASSLANDGRINYGYTF
TRBJ2-5	TRBV10-3	-	-	TGTGCCATCAGTGAGTCGAGTGGAAACCAAGAGACCCAGTACTTC	CAISESSGNQETQYF
TRBJ1-1	TRBV28	-	TRBD1	TGTGCCAGCAGATTCCAAGGGGGCTTCGTTGTTGAAGCTTTCTTT	CASRFQGGFVVEAFF
TRBJ2-7	TRBV7-9	-	-	TGTGCCAGCAGCCCCGGGAGCCGGCCCTACGAGCAGTACTTC	CASSPGSRPYEQYF
TRBJ2-7	TRBV10-2	-	-	TGCGCCAGCAGTGAGATGGACAGCTACTACGAGCAGTACTTC	CASSEMDSYYEQYF
TRBJ2-1	TRBV5-1	-	TRBD1	TGCGCCAGCAGAACAGGGGGCCCCTACAATGAGCAGTTCTTC	CASRTGGPYNEQFF
TRBJ2-1	TRBV4-3	-	-	TGCGCCAGCAGCCAACGTCATAATGAGCAGTTCTTC	CASSQRHNEQFF